This T cell receptor beta chain was found in a study of early T cells in non-severe SARS-CoV-2 infection. Turning to the study itself: Bulk RNA from unsorted whole blood was sequenced; chains were unpaired.

Individual cDNA molecules carried attached unique molecular identifiers. Each CDR3 protein is one row after TCRdb ran MiXCR on the 5' RACE reads. In the table there are 60,000 to 70,000 distinct CDR3 sequences, about 6% of which are singletons. Study-level points and caveats: There was a bias toward anti-spike CD8 responses in VDJdb matching, which missed private and CD4 specificities.

Turning to this clonotype: Antigen specificity is unknown.

The germline V gene encodes CDR1 MDHEN and CDR2 SYDVKM. CDR3 length equals 15 residues. Between the trimmed V and J ends, which lost 6 bases and 6 bases, there was a span of 21 bases. The TCR sequence derives from an adult who was a healthcare worker with PCR-confirmed SARS-CoV-2 infection or an uninfected control (not recorded which). Here the sequenced sample was whole blood, taken at baseline. The V gene is TRBV28, the J gene TRBJ2-7; TRBD2 is a possible D gene (6 bases). DNA of the CDR3: TGTGCCAGCAGCCCTACCGGGACCCCGGGAGCCGAGCAGTACTTC. Protein product: CASSPTGTPGAEQYF.